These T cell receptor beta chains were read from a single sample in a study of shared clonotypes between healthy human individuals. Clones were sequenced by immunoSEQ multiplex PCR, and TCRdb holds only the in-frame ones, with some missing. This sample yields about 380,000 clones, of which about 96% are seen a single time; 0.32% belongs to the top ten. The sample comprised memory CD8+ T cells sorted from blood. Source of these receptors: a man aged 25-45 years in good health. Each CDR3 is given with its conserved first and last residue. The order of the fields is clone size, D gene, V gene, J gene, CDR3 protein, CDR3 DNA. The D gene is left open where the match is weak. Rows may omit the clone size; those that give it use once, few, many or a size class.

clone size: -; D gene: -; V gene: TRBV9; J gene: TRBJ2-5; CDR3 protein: CASSVDGGQETQYF; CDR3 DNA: TGTGCCAGCAGCGTAGATGGCGGACAAGAGACCCAGTACTTC
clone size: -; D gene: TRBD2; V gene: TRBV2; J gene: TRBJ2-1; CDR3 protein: CASSEFLAGNYNEQFF; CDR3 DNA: TGTGCCAGCAGTGAGTTTCTAGCGGGGAATTACAATGAGCAGTTCTTC
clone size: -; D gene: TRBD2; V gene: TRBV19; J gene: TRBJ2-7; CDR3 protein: CASSTGTSGNYEQYF; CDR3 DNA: TGTGCCAGTAGTACCGGGACTAGCGGAAACTACGAGCAGTACTTC
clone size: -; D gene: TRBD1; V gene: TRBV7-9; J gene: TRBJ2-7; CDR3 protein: CASTKGQGYDEQYF; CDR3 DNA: TGTGCCAGCACCAAAGGACAGGGTTACGACGAGCAGTACTTC
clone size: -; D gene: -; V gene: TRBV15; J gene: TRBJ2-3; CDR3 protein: CATSRGLGGTDTQYF; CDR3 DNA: TGTGCCACCAGCAGGGGGCTGGGGGGCACAGATACGCAGTATTTT
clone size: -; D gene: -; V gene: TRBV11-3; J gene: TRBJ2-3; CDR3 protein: CASSRDNTDTQYF; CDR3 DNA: TGTGCCAGCAGCCGGGACAACACAGATACGCAGTATTTT
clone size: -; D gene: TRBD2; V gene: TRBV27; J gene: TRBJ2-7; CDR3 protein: CASKMGGTSGKELQYF; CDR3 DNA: TGTGCCAGCAAAATGGGCGGGACTAGCGGGAAGGAGCTGCAGTACTTC
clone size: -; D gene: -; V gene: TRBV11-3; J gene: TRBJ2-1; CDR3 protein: CASSLARDNEQFF; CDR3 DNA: TGTGCCAGCAGCTTAGCCAGGGACAATGAGCAGTTCTTC
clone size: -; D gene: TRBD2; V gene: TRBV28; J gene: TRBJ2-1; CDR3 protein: CASSLTAGVEQFF; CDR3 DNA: TGTGCCAGCAGTTTAACAGCGGGAGTGGAGCAGTTCTTC
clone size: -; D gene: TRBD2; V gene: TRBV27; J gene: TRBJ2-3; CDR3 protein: CASSRSGRAPNTQYF; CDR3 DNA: TGTGCCAGCAGTCGTAGCGGGAGGGCCCCCAATACGCAGTATTTT
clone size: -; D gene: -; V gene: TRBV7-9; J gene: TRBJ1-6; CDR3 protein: CASSSGPENSPLHF; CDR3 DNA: TGTGCCAGCAGCTCCGGACCGGAGAATTCACCCCTCCACTTT
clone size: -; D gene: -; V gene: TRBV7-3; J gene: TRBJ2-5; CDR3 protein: CASSLYMEETQYF; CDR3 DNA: TGTGCCAGCAGCTTATATATGGAAGAGACCCAGTACTTC
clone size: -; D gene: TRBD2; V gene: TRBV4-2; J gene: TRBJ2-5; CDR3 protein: CASSRAGDPQETQYF; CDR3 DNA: TGTGCCAGCAGCCGAGCGGGAGACCCCCAAGAGACCCAGTACTTC
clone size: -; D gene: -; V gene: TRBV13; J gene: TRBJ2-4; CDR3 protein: CASSLANRAKNF; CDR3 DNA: TGTGCCAGCAGCTTAGCAAACAGGGCTAAAAACTTC
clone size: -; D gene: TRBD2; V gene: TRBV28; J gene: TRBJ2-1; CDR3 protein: CASSSSGIKHEQFF; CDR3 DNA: TGTGCCAGCAGTTCTAGCGGGATTAAGCATGAGCAGTTCTTC
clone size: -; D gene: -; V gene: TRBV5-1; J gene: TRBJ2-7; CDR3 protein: CASSLVGSSYEQYF; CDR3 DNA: TGCGCCAGCAGCTTGGTCGGTTCCTCCTACGAGCAGTACTTC
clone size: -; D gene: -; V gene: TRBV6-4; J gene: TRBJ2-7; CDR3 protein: CASIEGLFWGRGYEQYF; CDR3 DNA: TGTGCCAGCATTGAGGGGTTATTTTGGGGGAGGGGGTACGAGCAGTACTTC
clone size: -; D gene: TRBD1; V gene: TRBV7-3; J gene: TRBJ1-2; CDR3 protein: CASSATGRDGYTF; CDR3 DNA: TGTGCCAGCAGCGCGACAGGGAGGGATGGCTACACCTTC
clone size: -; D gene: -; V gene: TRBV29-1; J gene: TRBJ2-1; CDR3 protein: CSVIGQLYNEQFF; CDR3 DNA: TGCAGCGTTATCGGACAGTTGTACAATGAGCAGTTCTTC
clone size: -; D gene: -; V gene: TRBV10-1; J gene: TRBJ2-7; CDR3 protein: CARRGTLRYEQYF; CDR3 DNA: TGCGCCAGGAGGGGTACTTTGCGATACGAGCAGTACTTC
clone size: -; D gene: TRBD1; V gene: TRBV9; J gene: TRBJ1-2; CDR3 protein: CASSLNVLDRYYGYTF; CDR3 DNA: TGTGCCAGCAGCCTTAACGTCTTGGACAGGTACTATGGCTACACCTTC
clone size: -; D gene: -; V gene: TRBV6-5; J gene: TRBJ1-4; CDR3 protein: CASSPYRGLFEKLFF; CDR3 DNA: TGTGCCAGCAGTCCCTACAGAGGCCTTTTTGAAAAACTGTTTTTT
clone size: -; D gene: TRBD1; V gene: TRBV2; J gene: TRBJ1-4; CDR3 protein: CASSGTGGEKLFF; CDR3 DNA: TGTGCCAGCAGTGGGACAGGGGGCGAAAAACTGTTTTTT
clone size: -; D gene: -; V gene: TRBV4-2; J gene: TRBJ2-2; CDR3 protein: CASTREGVVGELFF; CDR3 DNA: TGTGCCAGCACTCGGGAAGGTGTTGTCGGGGAGCTGTTTTTT
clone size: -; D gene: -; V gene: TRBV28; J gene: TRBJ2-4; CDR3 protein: CASSHFQGEAKNIQYF; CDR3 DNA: TGTGCCAGCAGCCACTTCCAGGGCGAAGCCAAAAACATTCAGTACTTC
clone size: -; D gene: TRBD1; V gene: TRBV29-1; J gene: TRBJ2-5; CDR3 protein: CSVVRDRGIVETQYF; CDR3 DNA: TGCAGCGTCGTCCGGGACAGGGGGATTGTGGAGACCCAGTACTTC
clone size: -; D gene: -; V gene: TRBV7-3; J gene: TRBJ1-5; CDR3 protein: CASRWRSNQPQHF; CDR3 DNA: TGTGCCAGCAGATGGCGGAGCAATCAGCCCCAGCATTTT
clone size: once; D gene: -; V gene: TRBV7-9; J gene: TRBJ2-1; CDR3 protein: CASSLQWGYNEQFF; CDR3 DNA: TGTGCCAGCAGCTTACAGTGGGGTTACAATGAGCAGTTCTTC
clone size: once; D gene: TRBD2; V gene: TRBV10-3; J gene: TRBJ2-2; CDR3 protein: CAISATSGTLLTGELFF; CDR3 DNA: TGTGCCATCAGTGCGACTAGCGGGACTCTTCTCACCGGGGAGCTGTTTTTT
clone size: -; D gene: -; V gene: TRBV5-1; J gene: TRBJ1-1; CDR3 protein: CASSLGQPPEAFF; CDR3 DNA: TGCGCCAGCAGCTTGGGACAGCCACCTGAAGCTTTCTTT
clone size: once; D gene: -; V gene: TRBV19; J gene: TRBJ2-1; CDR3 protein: CASSIRGSYNEQFF; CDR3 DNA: TGTGCCAGTAGTATAAGGGGCTCCTACAATGAGCAGTTCTTC
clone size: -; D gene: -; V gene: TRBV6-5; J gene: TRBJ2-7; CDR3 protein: CASSYSVLGSSYEQYF; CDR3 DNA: TGTGCCAGCAGTTACTCGGTCTTGGGCAGTTCCTACGAGCAGTACTTC
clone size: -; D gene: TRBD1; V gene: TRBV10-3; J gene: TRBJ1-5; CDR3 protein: CAISGTGGQPQHF; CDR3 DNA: TGTGCCATCAGCGGTACAGGGGGTCAGCCCCAGCATTTT
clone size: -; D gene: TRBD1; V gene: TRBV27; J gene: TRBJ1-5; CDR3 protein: CASSYRGPHQPQHF; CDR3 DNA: TGTGCCAGCAGTTATAGGGGGCCTCATCAGCCCCAGCATTTT
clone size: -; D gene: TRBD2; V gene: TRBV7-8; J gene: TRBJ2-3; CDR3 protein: CASSSPRTSGRATDTQYF; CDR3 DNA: TGTGCCAGCAGCTCACCGCGGACTAGCGGGAGGGCCACAGATACGCAGTATTTT
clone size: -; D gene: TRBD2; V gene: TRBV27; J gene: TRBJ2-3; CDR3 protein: CASSSRTSGRGSTDTQYF; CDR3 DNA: TGTGCCAGCAGTTCTCGGACTAGCGGGAGGGGAAGCACAGATACGCAGTATTTT
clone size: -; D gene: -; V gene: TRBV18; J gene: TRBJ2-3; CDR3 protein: CASSPVDTQYF; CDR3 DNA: TGTGCCAGCTCACCCGTTGATACGCAGTATTTT
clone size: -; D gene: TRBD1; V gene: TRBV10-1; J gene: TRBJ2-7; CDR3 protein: CARRQGLGYEQYF; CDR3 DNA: TGCGCCAGGAGACAGGGTCTTGGCTACGAGCAGTACTTC
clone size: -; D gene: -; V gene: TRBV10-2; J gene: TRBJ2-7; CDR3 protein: CASSESGSLDYEQYF; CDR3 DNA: TGCGCCAGCAGTGAGTCGGGTAGTTTAGATTACGAGCAGTACTTC
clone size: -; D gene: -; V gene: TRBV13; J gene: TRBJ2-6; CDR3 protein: CASTGGANVLTF; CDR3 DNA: TGTGCCAGCACCGGTGGGGCCAACGTCCTGACTTTC
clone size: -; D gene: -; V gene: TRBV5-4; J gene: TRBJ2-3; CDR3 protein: CASSETGTSTDTQYF; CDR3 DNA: TGTGCCAGCAGCGAGACCGGGACTAGCACAGATACGCAGTATTTT
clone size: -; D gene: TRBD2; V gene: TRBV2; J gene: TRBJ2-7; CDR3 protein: CASRTSGTLHEQYF; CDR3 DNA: TGTGCCAGCAGGACTAGCGGGACCCTTCACGAGCAGTACTTC
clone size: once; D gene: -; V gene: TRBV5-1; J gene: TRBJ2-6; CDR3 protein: CASSDTGYNVLTF; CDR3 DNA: TGCGCCAGCAGCGATACAGGGTACAACGTCCTGACTTTC
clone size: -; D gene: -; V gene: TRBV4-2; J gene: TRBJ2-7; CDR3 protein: CASSPTSAGWEEQYF; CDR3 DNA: TGTGCCAGCAGCCCCACCTCGGCAGGGTGGGAGGAGCAGTACTTC
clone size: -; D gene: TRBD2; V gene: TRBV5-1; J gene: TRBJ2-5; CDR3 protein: CASSPTSGQETQYF; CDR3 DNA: TGCGCCAGCAGCCCGACTAGCGGCCAAGAGACCCAGTACTTC
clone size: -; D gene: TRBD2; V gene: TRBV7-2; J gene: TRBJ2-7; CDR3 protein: CASSSIPGLALQYF; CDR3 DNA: TGTGCCAGCAGCTCCATTCCGGGACTAGCGTTGCAGTACTTC
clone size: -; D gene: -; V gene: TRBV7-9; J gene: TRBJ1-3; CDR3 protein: CASSFFIKNTIYF; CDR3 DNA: TGTGCCAGCAGCTTTTTCATTAAGAACACCATATATTTT
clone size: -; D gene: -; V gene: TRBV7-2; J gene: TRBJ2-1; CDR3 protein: CASSLTGNNEQFF; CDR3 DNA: TGTGCCAGCAGCTTAACGGGGAACAATGAGCAGTTCTTC
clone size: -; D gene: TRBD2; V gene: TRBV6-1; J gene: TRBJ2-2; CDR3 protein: CASSGRLAGGPGTGELFF; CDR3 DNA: TGTGCCAGCAGTGGGAGACTAGCGGGAGGGCCGGGCACCGGGGAGCTGTTTTTT
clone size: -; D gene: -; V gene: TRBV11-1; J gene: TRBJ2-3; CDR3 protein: CASSLERGADTQYF; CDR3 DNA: TGTGCCAGCAGCTTGGAAAGGGGGGCAGATACGCAGTATTTT